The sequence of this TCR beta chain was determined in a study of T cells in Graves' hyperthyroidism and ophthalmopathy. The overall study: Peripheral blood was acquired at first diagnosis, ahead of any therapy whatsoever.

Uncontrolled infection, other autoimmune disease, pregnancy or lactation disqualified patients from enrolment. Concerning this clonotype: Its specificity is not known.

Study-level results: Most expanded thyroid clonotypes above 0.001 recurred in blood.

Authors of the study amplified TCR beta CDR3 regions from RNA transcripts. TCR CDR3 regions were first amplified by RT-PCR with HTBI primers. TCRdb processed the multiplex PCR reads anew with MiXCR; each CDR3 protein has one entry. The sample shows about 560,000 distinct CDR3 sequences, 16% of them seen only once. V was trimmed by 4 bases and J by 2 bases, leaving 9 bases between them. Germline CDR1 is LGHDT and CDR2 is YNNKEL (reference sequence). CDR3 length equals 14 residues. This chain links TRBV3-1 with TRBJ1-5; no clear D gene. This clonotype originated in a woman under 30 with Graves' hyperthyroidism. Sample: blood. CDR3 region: CASSPRPGNQPQHF. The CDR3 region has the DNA TGTGCCAGCAGCCCCAGACCGGGCAATCAGCCCCAGCATTTT.